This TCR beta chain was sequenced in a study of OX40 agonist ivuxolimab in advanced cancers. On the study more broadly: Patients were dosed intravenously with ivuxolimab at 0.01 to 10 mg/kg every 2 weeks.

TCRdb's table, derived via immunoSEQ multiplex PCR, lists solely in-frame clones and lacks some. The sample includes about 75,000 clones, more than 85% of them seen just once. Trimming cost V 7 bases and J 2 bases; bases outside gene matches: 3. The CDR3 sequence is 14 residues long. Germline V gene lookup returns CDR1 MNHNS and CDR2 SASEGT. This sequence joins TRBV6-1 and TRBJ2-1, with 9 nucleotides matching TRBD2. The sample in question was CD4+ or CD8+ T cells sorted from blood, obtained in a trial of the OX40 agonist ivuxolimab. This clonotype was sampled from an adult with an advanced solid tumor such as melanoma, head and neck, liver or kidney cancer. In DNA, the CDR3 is TGTGCCAGCATACGACTAGCGGCCTACAATGAGCAGTTCTTC. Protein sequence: CASIRLAAYNEQFF.